The clone carrying this T cell receptor (beta chain) was counted between two and nine times. No antigen is known for it. TCRdb used MiXCR to reprocess the 5' RACE reads, holding one entry per CDR3 protein. The sample contains approximately 350,000 distinct CDR3 sequences, approximately 22% of which appear only once. The sample comes from a study of CD8 T cells in ankylosing spondylitis. Study results and caveats: The study looked at matched synovial fluid samples from ankylosing spondylitis patients. Disease-linked clones were reported to be significantly enriched there.

V was cut by 4 bases and J by 6 bases, with 7 bases left in between. The CDR3 spans 11 residues. The germline CDR1 and CDR2 sequences are MGHDK and SYGVNS. The source of this sequence is a male donor with ankylosing spondylitis or in good health (not recorded which). The V and J genes are TRBV25-1 and TRBJ2-7; no clear D. Sequencing was done on a sample of blood, either unsorted or a sorted T cell fraction (not recorded which). CDR3 sequence: CASSVGSEQYF. In DNA, the CDR3 is TGTGCCAGCAGTGTGGGATCCGAGCAGTACTTC.